This TCR beta chain was obtained from a study of human T cells and chemical hapten exposure. Study-wide findings and caveats: Donors in the study had alopecia, meaning their immune response may differ from healthy people's.

Regarding time point: patch test 1, 2 weeks after DPC sensitization. The treatment here: therapeutic diphenylcyclopropenone sensitization with weekly scalp DPC. The V gene end was trimmed by 7 bases and the J gene end by 4 bases; junction bases not matched to a gene: 9. The CDR3 loop spans 13 amino acids. Germline values: CDR1 SQVTM, CDR2 ANQGSEA. MiXCR, run by TCRdb on the RACE reads, gives a single entry per CDR3 protein. The sample lists some 190,000 distinct CDR3 sequences; approximately 20% were seen once. This clonotype has a handful of counts. Its specificity is unknown. The chain joins TRBV29-1 to TRBJ1-1; TRBD1 matches at 7 bases. The sequencing here drew on whole blood, taken in connection with sensitization to the hapten diphenylcyclopropenone (DPC). This TCR was recovered from a woman aged 45-65 years with alopecia areata. Some clones in this sample may be carry-over from other donors' samples. In DNA form, the CDR3 reads TGCAGCGGGGGGGGACAGCCTCGCACTGAAGCTTTCTTT. Protein: CSGGGQPRTEAFF.